A single T cell receptor beta chain is shown here with its context. Its antigen is still unknown. V gave up 3 bases and J gave up 7 bases, with 10 bases separating them. This CDR3 contains 12 residues. Germline V gene lookup returns CDR1 ENHRY and CDR2 SYGVKD. The data were taken from a study of cytomegalovirus exposure and HLA in healthy donors. Overall study: The 110 or so validation repertoires used a platform that matched the one used for the 550 to 800 first-cohort repertoires, as a later analysis reported.

Generated by immunoSEQ multiplex PCR, the TCRdb table keeps only in-frame clones and is missing some. The table lists 250,000 or so clones, roughly 87% of them singletons, with 12% in the top ten. The study, taken as a whole, reports: Associated with cytomegalovirus, according to the listing, were 150 to 200 TCR beta chains. In the 90 to 150 validation repertoires, about 95% of cluster scores exceeded 0, per a later analysis. For cytomegalovirus status, the classifier reportedly gave diagnoses with high specificity and sensitivity.

The sequence was collected from a man aged 18 to 35 in good health and CMV-seropositive. The sample consisted of PBMCs. This rearrangement joins TRBV10-3 to TRBJ2-7; D not certain. The CDR3 reads CAISDGLTEQYF. CDR3 DNA: TGTGCCATCAGTGATGGTCTCACAGAGCAGTACTTC.